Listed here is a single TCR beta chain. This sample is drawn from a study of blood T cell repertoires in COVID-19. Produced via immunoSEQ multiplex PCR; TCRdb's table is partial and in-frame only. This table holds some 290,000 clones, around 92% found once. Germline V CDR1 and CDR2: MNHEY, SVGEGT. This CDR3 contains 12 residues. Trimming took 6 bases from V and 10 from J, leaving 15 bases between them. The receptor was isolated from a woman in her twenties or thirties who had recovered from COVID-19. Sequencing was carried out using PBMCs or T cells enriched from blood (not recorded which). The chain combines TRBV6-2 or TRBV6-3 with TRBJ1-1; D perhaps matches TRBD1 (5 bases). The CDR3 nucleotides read TGTGCCAGCAGCTCCCCCGCTGGGGCAGCTTTCTTT. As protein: CASSSPAGAAFF.